Listed here are 6 T cell receptor beta chains from one sample, sequenced in a study of T cell responses to AZD1222 COVID-19 vaccine (dated by TCRdb to the early 2020s). The time point label on this specimen signifies: about 28 days (+/-7) after the second vaccine dose. Receptor amplification or capture employed the immunoSEQ multiplex PCR assay. The table comes from immuneACCESS by way of TCRdb, which keeps in-frame sequences with V and J called. Part of the clones is missing from these tables; in studies checked, under half for an unresolved V gene and the rest for unknown reasons. Across this sample there are 65,000 to 95,000 clones, with roughly 88% seen only once. Around 9.3% of the sample is in the top ten clones. Sample: peripheral blood, taken 28 days after the second AZD1222 dose. All receptors derive from an adult who received the AZD1222 COVID-19 vaccine.

The genes are TRBV7-8 and TRBJ1-1; D possibly corresponds to TRBD1 (5 bases). V lost 3 bases and J 4 bases, leaving 15 bases between the germline ends. Germline V gene lookup returns CDR1 SGHVS and CDR2 FQNEAQ. The CDR3 consists of 15 residues. The CDR3 here is CASSFRSGKVTEAFF. CDR3 DNA: TGTGCCAGCAGCTTTAGGTCAGGGAAGGTCACTGAAGCTTTCTTT.

The rearrangement links TRBV2 to TRBJ1-2; no firm D call. The CDR3 is made up of 12 amino acids. Per the germline V gene, CDR1 is SNHLY and CDR2 is FYNNEI. Trimming removed 8 bases from V and 5 bases from J, with 12 bases in between. The CDR3 sequence is CASQESVYGYTF. The CDR3 region has the DNA TGTGCCAGCCAGGAGTCCGTTTATGGCTACACCTTC.

The V gene is TRBV7-9, the J gene TRBJ2-6; D is uncertain. Trimming took off 5 bases at V and 2 bases at J, with 13 bases between the two ends. The CDR3 sequence is 16 residues long. Germline CDR1 and CDR2: SEHNR and FQNEAQ (reference sequence). CDR3 loop: CASSQSRAAGANVLTF. CDR3 in DNA: TGTGCCAGCAGCCAATCTCGGGCTGCTGGGGCCAACGTCCTGACTTTC.

The chain has TRBV3-1 (or the pseudogene TRBV3-2) and TRBJ1-5; D is undetermined. This CDR3 contains 15 residues. Trimming took 4 bases from V and 3 from J, leaving 13 bases between them. CDR1 and CDR2 from the germline V gene are LGHDT and YNNKEL (reference sequence). The CDR3 DNA reads as TGTGCCAGCAGCCGAAGCCCGTGGTCCAATCAGCCCCAGCATTTT. It is translated as CASSRSPWSNQPQHF.

The gene calls are TRBV28 and TRBJ1-5; 12 bases are shared with TRBD1. V shed 5 bases, J shed 3 bases, and the junction held 5 bases outside the gene matches. Germline loops: CDR1 MDHEN, CDR2 SYDVKM. There are 16 residues in the CDR3. The CDR3 loop reads CASSQGQGAYNQPQHF. CDR3 nucleotides: TGTGCCAGCAGTCAGGGACAGGGGGCGTACAATCAGCCCCAGCATTTT.

This chain joins TRBV5-1 and TRBJ2-2; D is uncertain. Germline V gene sequence: CDR1 SGHRS, CDR2 YFSETQ. Deletions cut 1 base from V and 4 bases from J, with 11 bases between. There are 15 residues in the CDR3. CDR3 sequence (DNA): TGCGCCAGCAGCTTGTTGCCTACTTCCACCGGGGAGCTGTTTTTT. Translating it yields CASSLLPTSTGELFF.